These 16 T cell receptor beta chains share one sample of origin, sequenced in a study of blood T cell repertoires in COVID-19. Libraries were prepared by immunoSEQ multiplex PCR; TCRdb keeps only in-frame clonotypes and omits some of them. The sample yields 400,000 to 450,000 clones, approximately 92% seen once. Input material: PBMCs or T cells enriched from blood (not recorded which). The receptors originated from a man aged 25 to 45 who had recovered from COVID-19.

The chain employs TRBV11-2 and TRBJ1-1; D remains unclear. The germline CDR1 and CDR2 sequences are SGHAT and FQNNGV. Between the trimmed V and J ends, which lost 2 bases and 6 bases, there was a span of 16 bases. CDR3 length: 15 residues. CDR3 coding DNA: TGTGCCAGCAGCTTATTATACGCGGGAGGATCTGAAGCTTTCTTT. As protein: CASSLLYAGGSEAFF.

The chain joins TRBV4-1 to TRBJ1-6; D unclear. CDR3 size: 16 residues. Looked up from germline, CDR1 is MGHRA and CDR2 is YSYEKL. Trimming removed 0 bases at V and 7 bases at J, with 13 bases between. The CDR3 DNA sequence: TGCGCCAGCAGCCAAGATCGAGGTTTTCGAAATTCACCCCTCCACTTT. Its translation: CASSQDRGFRNSPLHF.

The chain links TRBV5-1 to TRBJ1-1; 7 positions agree with TRBD1. The CDR3 consists of 14 residues. J lost 0 bases, V lost 4 bases, and 3 bases had no gene match. Germline loops: CDR1 SGHRS, CDR2 YFSETQ. The chain's CDR3 is CASSTGQVNTEAFF. In DNA form, the CDR3 reads TGCGCCAGCAGCACCGGACAGGTGAACACTGAAGCTTTCTTT.

This chain's CDR3 is CASSFREDDNYGYTF. In DNA, the CDR3 is TGTGCCAGCAGTTTCCGGGAAGACGATAACTATGGCTACACCTTC. The V and J genes are TRBV28 and TRBJ1-2; D unresolved. There are 15 residues in the CDR3. Germline assignment: CDR1 MDHEN and CDR2 SYDVKM. With 3 bases removed from V and 1 base from J, the gap between germline ends came to 12 bases.

The chain has TRBV7-9 and TRBJ2-1, with TRBD2 matching 10 bases. The CDR3 spans 15 residues. Per germline, CDR1 SEHNR and CDR2 FQNEAQ (reference sequence). The junction had 3 bases not matched to a gene; V was cut back by 1 base and J by 6 bases. CDR3 sequence: CASSLGLAGGNEQFF. DNA for the CDR3: TGTGCCAGCAGCTTAGGGTTAGCGGGAGGCAATGAGCAGTTCTTC. Supplemented by reference TRBV7-9 and TRBJ2-1, the full variable domain reads DTGVSQNPRHKITKRGQNVTFRCDPISEHNRLYWYRQTLGQGPEFLTYFQNEAQLEKSRLLSDRFSAERPKGSFSTLEIQRTEQGDSAMYLCASSLGLAGGNEQFFGPGTRLTVL.

The chain has TRBV12-5 and TRBJ1-3, with 8 bases fitting TRBD1. The CDR3 runs 18 residues. CDR1 and CDR2 from the germline V gene are LGHNT and FRNRAP. Germline trimming cut 0 bases from V and 3 bases from J; bases unmatched to any gene: 10. The CDR3 nucleotides are TGTGCTAGTGGTTTGGTACGCAGTACAGGGGGTTTTGGAAACACCATATATTTT. This codes for CASGLVRSTGGFGNTIYF.

This chain links TRBV5-5 with TRBJ2-5, with 10 bases lining up with TRBD2. The CDR3 is 18 amino acids. Losses at the gene ends were 0 bases for V and 3 bases for J; bases not matched to a gene: 11. Germline CDR1 is SGHKS and CDR2 is YYEKEE (reference sequence). The CDR3: CASSLVRLAGLGKETQYF. In nucleotides, the CDR3 is TGTGCCAGCAGCTTGGTTCGACTAGCGGGCTTAGGCAAAGAGACCCAGTACTTC.

V gene TRBV11-3 combines with J gene TRBJ1-5; D is unclear. CDR3 length: 15 amino acids. Germline CDR1 is SGHNT and CDR2 is YENEEA. Trimming stripped 5 bases from V and 0 bases from J, with 11 bases between. The CDR3 here is CASSPRGYSNQPQHF. DNA of the CDR3: TGTGCCAGCAGCCCGAGAGGGTATAGCAATCAGCCCCAGCATTTT.

As to this clone: Other DNA sequences in the sample encode the same CDR3. The gene calls are TRBV27 and TRBJ1-6; 7 bases align to TRBD1. From germline, CDR1 is MNHEY and CDR2 SMNVEV (reference sequence). With 3 bases clipped from V and 6 bases from J, the junction kept 5 bases outside the gene matches. CDR3 length: 15 residues. The CDR3 loop is CASSLTGIGNSPLHF. Written as DNA, the CDR3 is TGTGCCAGCAGTTTGACAGGGATAGGTAATTCACCCCTCCACTTT.

The chain links TRBV11-2 to TRBJ1-1, with D possibly being TRBD1 (6 bases). Trimming stripped 5 bases from V and 6 bases from J, with 16 bases between. Germline V gene lookup returns CDR1 SGHAT and CDR2 FQNNGV. The CDR3 is 14 amino acids. This CDR3 reads CASSPEGVGAEAFF. The DNA for the CDR3 is TGTGCCAGCAGCCCTGAGGGGGTTGGGGCTGAAGCTTTCTTT.

The chain links TRBV5-8 to TRBJ1-6; no firm D call. Germline CDR1 is SGHTS and CDR2 is YDEGEE. The V gene lost 3 bases and the J gene lost 0 bases, with 16 bases spanning the gap. There are 18 residues in the CDR3. The chain's CDR3 is CASSSTTGGGSYNSPLHF. CDR3 sequence (DNA): TGTGCCAGCAGCTCGACGACGGGCGGAGGCTCCTATAATTCACCCCTCCACTTT.

Notes on this clone: Other DNA sequences of this sample code for an identical CDR3. V gene TRBV28 combines with J gene TRBJ1-3; possible D gene TRBD1, 6 bases. The V and J ends lost 4 bases and 0 bases respectively, with 7 bases between them. This CDR3 is 14 amino acids long. Per the germline V gene, CDR1 is MDHEN and CDR2 is SYDVKM. As DNA, the CDR3 is TGTGCCAGCAGTTCGACAGGCTCTGGAAACACCATATATTTT. Protein sequence: CASSSTGSGNTIYF.

CDR3 sequence (DNA): TGTGCCAGCAGCTTATTTAGGCTAGCGGATAGCTCCTACAATGAGCAGTTCTTC. Translation gives CASSLFRLADSSYNEQFF. This chain joins TRBV11-2 and TRBJ2-1; 7 bases are a match to TRBD2. Germline lookup yields CDR1 SGHAT and CDR2 FQNNGV. The CDR3 runs to 18 residues. J gave up 0 bases and V 2 bases, and 10 bases lay outside the gene matches. The whole variable domain, remainder taken from reference TRBV11-2 and TRBJ2-1, is EAGVAQSPRYKIIEKRQSVAFWCNPISGHATLYWYQQILGQGPKLLIQFQNNGVVDDSQLPKDRFSAERLKGVDSTLKIQPAKLEDSAVYLCASSLFRLADSSYNEQFFGPGTRLTVL.

The chain uses TRBV18 and TRBJ2-5; 10 positions agree with TRBD2. The CDR3 covers 18 residues. J was trimmed by 7 bases and V by 2 bases; bases with no gene match: 16. Germline V gene lookup returns CDR1 KGHSH and CDR2 LQKENI. The CDR3 sequence is CASSPASGSVNGFVTQYF. CDR3 sequence (DNA): TGTGCCAGCTCACCAGCTAGCGGGAGTGTCAATGGGTTTGTGACCCAGTACTTC.

The chain carries TRBV19 and TRBJ2-3; 11 positions match TRBD2. CDR1 is LNHDA, CDR2 SQIVND, per germline (reference sequence). Trimming took 5 bases from V and 2 from J; bases not matched to a gene: 6. CDR3 length equals 16 residues. CDR3 sequence: CASSAGLAAFTDTQYF. CDR3 coding DNA: TGTGCCAGTAGTGCGGGACTAGCGGCCTTCACAGATACGCAGTATTTT.

In the case of this clone: The junction departs from the called germline gene at one end, perhaps through a read error. The chain uses TRBV7-7 and TRBJ2-1; D perhaps matches TRBD2 (6 bases). The CDR3 consists of 15 residues. Germline V gives CDR1 SSHAT, CDR2 FNYEAQ (reference sequence). For the CDR3, the DNA is TGTGCTAGCAGCCCGACCGTGGGACTCGGCAGTGAGCAGTTCTTC. Translation gives CASSPTVGLGSEQFF.